This T cell receptor beta chain was sequenced in a study of T cells in Graves' hyperthyroidism and ophthalmopathy. Study summary: Upon initial diagnosis and before any treatment, peripheral blood was collected. Findings and caveats of the study: Most thyroid clonotypes with frequency above 0.001 were detected in blood. From stable hyperthyroidism, ophthalmopathy was set apart by a 13 V-J model.

Amplification of TCR beta CDR3 regions used RNA as the template. Carried out on the TCR CDR3, a first-round RT-PCR used the HTBI primer set. TCRdb re-analysed the multiplex PCR reads in MiXCR, keeping a single row per CDR3 protein. The data show about 640,000 distinct CDR3 sequences, about 14% seen once. Each 10 ml fresh peripheral blood draw supplied the PBMCs. This clonotype was seen at least ten times. Its target is not known. CDR1 and CDR2 from the germline V gene are KGHSH and LQKENI. The CDR3 extends over 15 amino acids. The ends lost 6 bases at V and 4 bases at J; junction bases unmatched: 11. Specimen: blood. The chain has TRBV18 and TRBJ2-7; 8 bases map to TRBD2. The receptor was derived from a woman aged 45-60 years with Graves' ophthalmopathy. The CDR3 reads CASSMRAGGIYEQYF. Here the CDR3 DNA reads TGTGCCAGCTCCATGCGCGCGGGAGGAATTTACGAGCAGTACTTC.